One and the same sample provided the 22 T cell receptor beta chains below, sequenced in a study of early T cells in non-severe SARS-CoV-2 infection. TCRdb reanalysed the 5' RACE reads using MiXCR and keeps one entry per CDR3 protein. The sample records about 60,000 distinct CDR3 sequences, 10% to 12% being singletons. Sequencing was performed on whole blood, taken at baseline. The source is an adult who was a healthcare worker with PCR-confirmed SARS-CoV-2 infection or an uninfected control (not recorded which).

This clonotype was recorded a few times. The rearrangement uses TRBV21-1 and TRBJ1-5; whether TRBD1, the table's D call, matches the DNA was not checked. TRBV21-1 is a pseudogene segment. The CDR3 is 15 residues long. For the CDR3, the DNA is TGTGCCAGCAGCAAAGGGGTCCAGGGGGATCAGCCCCAGCATTTT. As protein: CASSKGVQGDQPQHF.

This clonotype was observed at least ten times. CDR3 DNA: TGTGCCAGCAGTGACTCGACTAGCTCTGGGGCCAACGTCCTGACTTTC. As protein: CASSDSTSSGANVLTF. V usage is TRBV6-4 and J usage is TRBJ2-6; a weak D match, TRBD2 (6 bases). Trimming cost V 0 bases and J 0 bases, with 6 bases left between them. CDR1 and CDR2 from the germline V gene are MRHNA and SNTAGT. This CDR3 is built from 16 residues.

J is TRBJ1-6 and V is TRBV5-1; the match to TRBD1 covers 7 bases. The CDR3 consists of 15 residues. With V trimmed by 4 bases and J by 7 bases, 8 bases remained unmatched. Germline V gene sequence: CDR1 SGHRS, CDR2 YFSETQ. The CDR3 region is CASSKADRLNSPLHF. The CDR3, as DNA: TGCGCCAGCAGCAAGGCGGACAGGTTAAATTCACCCCTCCACTTT.

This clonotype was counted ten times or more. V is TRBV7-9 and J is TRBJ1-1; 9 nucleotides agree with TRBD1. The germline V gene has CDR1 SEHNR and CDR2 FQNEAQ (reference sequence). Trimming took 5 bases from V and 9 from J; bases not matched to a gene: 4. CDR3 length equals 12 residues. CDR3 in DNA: TGTGCCAGCAGCGTCGACAGGGGGAAAGCTTTCTTT. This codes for CASSVDRGKAFF.

The CDR3 sequence is CASSFQGSRRGNYGYTF. The CDR3, as DNA: TGTGCCAGCAGCTTCCAAGGAAGTCGTAGAGGGAACTATGGCTACACCTTC. The rearrangement links TRBV11-2 to TRBJ1-2; D is unclear. V lost 3 bases, J lost 2 bases, and 19 bases lay in between. CDR1 and CDR2 from the germline V gene are SGHAT and FQNNGV. CDR3 length: 17 amino acids.

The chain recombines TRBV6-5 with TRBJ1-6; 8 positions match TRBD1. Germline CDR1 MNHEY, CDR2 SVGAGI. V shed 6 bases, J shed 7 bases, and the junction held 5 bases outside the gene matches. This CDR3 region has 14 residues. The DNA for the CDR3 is TGTGCCAGCAGCCGGGGACAGGAGAATTCACCCCTCCACTTT. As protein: CASSRGQENSPLHF.

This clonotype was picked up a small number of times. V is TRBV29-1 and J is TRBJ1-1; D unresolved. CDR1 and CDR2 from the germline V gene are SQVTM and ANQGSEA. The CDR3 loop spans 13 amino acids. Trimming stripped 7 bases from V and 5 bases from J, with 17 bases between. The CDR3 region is CSGRTGGKTEAFF. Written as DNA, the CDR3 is TGCAGCGGGCGGACGGGAGGGAAGACTGAAGCTTTCTTT.

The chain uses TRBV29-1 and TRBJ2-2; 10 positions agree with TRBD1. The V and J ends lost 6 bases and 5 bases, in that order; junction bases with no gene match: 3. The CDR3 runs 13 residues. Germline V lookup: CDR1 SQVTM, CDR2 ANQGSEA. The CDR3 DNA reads TGCAGCGTCTGGACAGGGGGGACCGGGGAGCTGTTTTTT. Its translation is CSVWTGGTGELFF.

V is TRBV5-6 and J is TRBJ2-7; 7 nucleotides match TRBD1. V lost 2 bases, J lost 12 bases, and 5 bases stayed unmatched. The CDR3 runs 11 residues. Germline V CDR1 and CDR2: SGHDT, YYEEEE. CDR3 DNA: TGTGCCAGCAGCTTCGAGGGGGCTACGTACTTC. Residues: CASSFEGATYF.

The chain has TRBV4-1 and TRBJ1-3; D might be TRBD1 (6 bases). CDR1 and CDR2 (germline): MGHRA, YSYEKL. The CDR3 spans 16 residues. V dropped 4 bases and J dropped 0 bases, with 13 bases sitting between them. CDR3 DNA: TGCGCCAGCAGCCCCGGGGGCGGCAGCTCTGGAAACACCATATATTTT. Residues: CASSPGGGSSGNTIYF.

The CDR3: CASTTSGGTNPTDTQYF. Here the CDR3 DNA reads TGTGCCAGCACCACTAGCGGGGGGACAAACCCCACAGATACGCAGTATTTT. The V gene is TRBV27, the J gene TRBJ2-3; TRBD2 matches 12 bases. The V gene end was trimmed by 7 bases and the J gene end by 2 bases; junction bases not matched to a gene: 10. There are 17 residues in the CDR3. The germline V gene has CDR1 MNHEY and CDR2 SMNVEV (reference sequence).

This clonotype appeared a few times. CDR3 coding DNA: TGTGCCTGGGCCCCTGGGACATCTCTCGGGGAGCTGTTTTTT. It codes for CAWAPGTSLGELFF. The genes are TRBV30 and TRBJ2-2; D is possibly TRBD1 (6 bases). The CDR3 contains 14 residues. The ends were cut back, 5 bases at V and 7 bases at J, with 17 bases in the middle. Germline loops: CDR1 GTSNPN, CDR2 SVGIG (reference sequence).

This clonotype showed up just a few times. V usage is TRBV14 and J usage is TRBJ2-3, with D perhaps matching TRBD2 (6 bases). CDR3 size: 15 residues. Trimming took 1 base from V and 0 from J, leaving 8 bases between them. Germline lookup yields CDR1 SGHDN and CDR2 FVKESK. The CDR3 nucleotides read TGTGCCAGCAGCCAAGCGGGGACTAGCACAGATACGCAGTATTTT. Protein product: CASSQAGTSTDTQYF.

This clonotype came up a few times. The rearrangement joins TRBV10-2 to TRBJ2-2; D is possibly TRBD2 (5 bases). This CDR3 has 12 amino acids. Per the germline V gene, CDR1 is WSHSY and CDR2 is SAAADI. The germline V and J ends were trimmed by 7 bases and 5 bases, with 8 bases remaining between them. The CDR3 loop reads CASTPGTGELFF. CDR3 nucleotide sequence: TGCGCCAGCACTCCGGGGACCGGGGAGCTGTTTTTT.

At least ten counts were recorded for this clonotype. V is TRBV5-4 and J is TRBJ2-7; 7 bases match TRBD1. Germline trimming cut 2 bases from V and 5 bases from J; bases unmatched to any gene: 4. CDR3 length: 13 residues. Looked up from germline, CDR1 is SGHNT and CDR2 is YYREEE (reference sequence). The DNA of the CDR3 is TGTGCCAGCAGCTTACAGGGGTCCGACGAGCAGTACTTC. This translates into CASSLQGSDEQYF.

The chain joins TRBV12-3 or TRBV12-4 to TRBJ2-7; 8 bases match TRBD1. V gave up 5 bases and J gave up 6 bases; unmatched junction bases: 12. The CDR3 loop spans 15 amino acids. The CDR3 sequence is CASSPRDRSLSEQYF. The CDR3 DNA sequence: TGTGCCAGCAGTCCCCGGGACAGGTCCCTCAGCGAGCAGTACTTC.

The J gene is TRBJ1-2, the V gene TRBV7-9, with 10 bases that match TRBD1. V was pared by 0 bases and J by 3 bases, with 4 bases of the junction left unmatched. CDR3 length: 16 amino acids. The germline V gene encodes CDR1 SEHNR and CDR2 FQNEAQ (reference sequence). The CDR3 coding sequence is TGTGCCAGCAGCTTAGCGGGGACAGGGGACGACTATGGCTACACCTTC. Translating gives CASSLAGTGDDYGYTF.

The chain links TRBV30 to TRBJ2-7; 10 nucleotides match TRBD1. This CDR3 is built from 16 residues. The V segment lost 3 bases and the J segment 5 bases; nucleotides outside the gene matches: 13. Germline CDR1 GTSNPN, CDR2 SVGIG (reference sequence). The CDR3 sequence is CAWRTGPGQGQHEQYF. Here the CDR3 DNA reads TGTGCCTGGAGGACGGGACCGGGACAGGGGCAACACGAGCAGTACTTC. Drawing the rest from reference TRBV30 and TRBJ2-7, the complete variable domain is SQTIHQWPATLVQPVGSPLSLECTVEGTSNPNLYWYRQAAGRGLQLLFYSVGIGQISSEVPQNLSASRPQDRQFILSSKKLLLSDSGFYLCAWRTGPGQGQHEQYFGPGTRLTVT.

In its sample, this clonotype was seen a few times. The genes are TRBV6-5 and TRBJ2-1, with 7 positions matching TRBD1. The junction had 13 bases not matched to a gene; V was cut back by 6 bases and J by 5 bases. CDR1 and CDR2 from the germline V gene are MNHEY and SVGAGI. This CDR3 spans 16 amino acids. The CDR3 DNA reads TGTGCCAGCAGCCCCGAGGGGGACAGCTGGGACAATGAGCAGTTCTTC. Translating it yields CASSPEGDSWDNEQFF.

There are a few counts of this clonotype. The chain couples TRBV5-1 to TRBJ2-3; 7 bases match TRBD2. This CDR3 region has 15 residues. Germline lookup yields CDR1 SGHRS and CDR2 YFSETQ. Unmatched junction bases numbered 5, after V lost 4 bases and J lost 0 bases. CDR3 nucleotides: TGCGCCAGCAGCCCACTAGCGTCTAGCACAGATACGCAGTATTTT. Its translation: CASSPLASSTDTQYF.

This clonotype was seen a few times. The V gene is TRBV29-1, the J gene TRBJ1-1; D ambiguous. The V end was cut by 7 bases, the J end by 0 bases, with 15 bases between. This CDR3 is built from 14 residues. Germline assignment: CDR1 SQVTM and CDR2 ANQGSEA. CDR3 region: CSARPGSMNTEAFF. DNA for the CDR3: TGCAGCGCCCGCCCGGGGAGCATGAACACTGAAGCTTTCTTT.

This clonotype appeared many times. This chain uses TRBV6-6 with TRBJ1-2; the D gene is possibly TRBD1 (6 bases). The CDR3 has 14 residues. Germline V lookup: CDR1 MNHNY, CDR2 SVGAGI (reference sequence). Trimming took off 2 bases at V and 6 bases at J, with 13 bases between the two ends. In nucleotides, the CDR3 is TGTGCCAGCAGTTACGATGGACAGCGGAATGGCTACACCTTC. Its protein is CASSYDGQRNGYTF.